Following are 15 T cell receptor beta chains from one sample sequenced in a study of blood T cell repertoires in COVID-19. Sequencing was performed with immunoSEQ multiplex PCR; in TCRdb, only in-frame clones are kept and a portion is missing. The repertoire holds about 130,000 clones, with under 90% as singletons. The sequencing sample was made of peripheral blood. Source of these receptors: a woman aged 55-69 years with acute or convalescent COVID-19.

The chain couples TRBV3-1 (or the pseudogene TRBV3-2) to TRBJ1-1; possible D gene TRBD1, 6 bases. V lost 2 bases to trimming and J lost 4 bases, with 14 bases between them. There are 15 residues in the CDR3. Germline-derived CDR1 and CDR2 are LGHDT and YNNKEL (reference sequence). The CDR3 protein is CASSQTAGASTEAFF. CDR3 nucleotides: TGTGCCAGCAGCCAAACAGCGGGGGCGAGCACTGAAGCTTTCTTT.

The V gene is TRBV24-1, the J gene TRBJ2-1, with 9 bases fitting TRBD2. The CDR3 is 16 residues long. Germline V lookup: CDR1 KGHDR, CDR2 SFDVKD. V lost 4 bases to trimming and J lost 2 bases; unmatched junction nucleotides: 5. The CDR3 DNA reads TGTGCCACCAGTGACCTTAGCGGGGGAACCTACAATGAGCAGTTCTTC. This gives the protein CATSDLSGGTYNEQFF.

The V call is TRBV11-2, the J call TRBJ1-5; 7 positions agree with TRBD1. The J segment lost 3 bases and the V segment lost 3 bases, leaving 5 bases of the junction unmatched. The V gene's germline CDR1 is SGHAT and CDR2 FQNNGV. This CDR3 region has 15 residues. CDR3: CASSLGTEYNQPQHF. The CDR3 region has the DNA TGTGCCAGCAGCTTGGGGACAGAGTACAATCAGCCCCAGCATTTT.

The CDR3 sequence is CASSLLDEQFF. CDR3 sequence (DNA): TGTGCCAGCAGCTTACTCGATGAGCAGTTCTTC. The rearrangement uses TRBV7-9 and TRBJ2-1; D is unclear. The V end lost 2 bases, the J end lost 8 bases, and 4 bases lay between the germline ends. CDR1 is SEHNR and CDR2 is FQNEAQ in the germline V gene (reference sequence). The CDR3 length is 11 residues. Filled out from reference TRBV7-9 and TRBJ2-1, the complete variable domain reads DTGVSQNPRHKITKRGQNVTFRCDPISEHNRLYWYRQTLGQGPEFLTYFQNEAQLEKSRLLSDRFSAERPKGSFSTLEIQRTEQGDSAMYLCASSLLDEQFFGPGTRLTVL.

This chain joins TRBV9 and TRBJ2-3; D gene unclear. Germline loops: CDR1 SGDLS, CDR2 YYNGEE. V lost 0 bases and J 4 bases, leaving 12 bases between the germline ends. The CDR3 consists of 15 residues. The CDR3 region has the DNA TGTGCCAGCAGCGTAGAAGGTAGCAGCGCAGATACGCAGTATTTT. Its protein is CASSVEGSSADTQYF.

A word on this clone: Other nucleotide sequences from this sample produce the same CDR3. This sequence joins TRBV3-1 (or the pseudogene TRBV3-2) and TRBJ1-1; TRBD1 might be the D (6 bases). Trimming took off 4 bases at V and 4 bases at J, with 13 bases between the two ends. Germline CDR1 LGHDT, CDR2 YNNKEL (reference sequence). The length of the CDR3 is 14 residues. The CDR3: CASSPQGRGTEAFF. The CDR3 DNA is TGTGCCAGCAGCCCACAGGGTAGGGGCACTGAAGCTTTCTTT.

The chain employs TRBV19 and TRBJ1-3; the match to TRBD1 covers 7 bases. Germline assignment: CDR1 LNHDA and CDR2 SQIVND (reference sequence). The CDR3 contains 11 residues. The J segment lost 10 bases and the V segment lost 8 bases, leaving 5 bases of the junction unmatched. This chain's CDR3 is CASGDSRTIYF. As DNA, the CDR3 is TGTGCCAGTGGGGACAGTCGGACCATATATTTT.

This chain joins TRBV5-1 and TRBJ1-1; D might be TRBD1 (5 bases). Per the germline V gene, CDR1 is SGHRS and CDR2 is YFSETQ. The CDR3 runs to 13 residues. Trimming removed 4 bases from V and 1 base from J, with 8 bases in between. The DNA for the CDR3 is TGCGCCAGCAGCGGGGACTCGAACACTGAAGCTTTCTTT. Its translation: CASSGDSNTEAFF.

The chain couples TRBV28 to TRBJ2-7; 7 bases map to TRBD1. The CDR3 contains 15 residues. Trimming cost V 6 bases and J 3 bases; bases outside gene matches: 11. Germline CDR1 and CDR2: MDHEN and SYDVKM. CDR3 coding DNA: TGTGCCAGCAGATTGAACAGGGGCCACCACTACGAGCAGTACTTC. Its protein product is CASRLNRGHHYEQYF.

V gene TRBV29-1 combines with J gene TRBJ1-1; no firm D call. CDR1 and CDR2 (germline): SQVTM, ANQGSEA. CDR3 length: 13 amino acids. Trimming took off 4 bases at V and 3 bases at J, with 12 bases between the two ends. CDR3 protein: CSVALLAHTEAFF. In nucleotides, the CDR3 is TGCAGCGTTGCCCTGTTGGCACACACTGAAGCTTTCTTT.

This clone has more than one count but fewer than ten. The gene calls are TRBV7-3 and TRBJ1-1; 8 bases align to TRBD1. Losses at the gene ends were 5 bases for V and 7 bases for J; bases not matched to a gene: 3. The germline CDR1 and CDR2 sequences are SGHTA and FQGTGA. The CDR3 spans 12 residues. CDR3 loop: CASSPDRGEAFF. The CDR3 nucleotides read TGTGCCAGCAGCCCCGACAGGGGTGAAGCTTTCTTT. Full variable domain (remainder filled in from reference TRBV7-3 and TRBJ1-1): GAGVSQTPSNKVTEKGKYVELRCDPISGHTALYWYRQSLGQGPEFLIYFQGTGAADDSGLPNDRFFAVRPEGSVSTLKIQRTERGDSAVYLCASSPDRGEAFFGQGTRLTVV.

V gene TRBV11-2 combines with J gene TRBJ1-1, with 7 bases aligning to TRBD1. Germline CDR1 SGHAT, CDR2 FQNNGV. Trimming cost V 2 bases and J 5 bases; bases outside gene matches: 5. The CDR3 length is 14 residues. The CDR3 here is CASSLLQGLTEAFF. For the CDR3, the DNA is TGTGCCAGCAGCTTATTACAGGGGTTGACTGAAGCTTTCTTT. Drawing the rest from reference TRBV11-2 and TRBJ1-1, the complete variable domain is EAGVAQSPRYKIIEKRQSVAFWCNPISGHATLYWYQQILGQGPKLLIQFQNNGVVDDSQLPKDRFSAERLKGVDSTLKIQPAKLEDSAVYLCASSLLQGLTEAFFGQGTRLTVV.

The rearrangement joins TRBV5-1 to TRBJ2-2, with D possibly TRBD2 on 6 matching bases. CDR3 length: 16 residues. Trimming removed 6 bases at V and 4 bases at J, with 19 bases between. Per the germline V gene, CDR1 is SGHRS and CDR2 is YFSETQ. The chain's CDR3 is CASNYLGLLGTGELFF. The CDR3 region has the DNA TGCGCCAGCAACTACCTGGGACTCCTTGGCACCGGGGAGCTGTTTTTT.

V and J are TRBV7-2 and TRBJ2-5; D possibly corresponds to TRBD2 (6 bases). The CDR3 runs 15 residues. V was pared by 5 bases and J by 4 bases, with 17 bases between. The germline V gene has CDR1 SGHTA and CDR2 FQGNSA. The CDR3 sequence is CASSPTRRGGETQYF. CDR3 DNA: TGTGCCAGCAGCCCCACGCGGCGGGGAGGAGAGACCCAGTACTTC.

The rearrangement uses TRBV5-4 and TRBJ1-2; the match to TRBD1 covers 9 bases. Germline CDR1 and CDR2: SGHNT and YYREEE (reference sequence). The V and J ends lost 4 bases and 4 bases, in that order; junction bases with no gene match: 8. The CDR3 runs to 15 residues. CDR3 sequence reads: CASSEGQGGLYGYTF. The CDR3 DNA follows: TGTGCCAGCAGCGAGGGACAGGGCGGACTCTATGGCTACACCTTC.